The entry below gives a single TCR beta chain sequence along with its context. Germline V CDR1 and CDR2: LNHDA, SQIVND (reference sequence). This CDR3 has 15 amino acids. V shed 6 bases, J shed 5 bases, and the junction held 11 bases outside the gene matches. The data belong to a study of T cell changes during pregnancy in multiple sclerosis. The table came from immunoSEQ multiplex PCR; TCRdb's copy has only in-frame clones and leaves some out. The table lists about 36,000 clones, about 92% of them singletons. The clonotype was recovered from a female donor with multiple sclerosis, enrolled in a pregnancy study. The chain recombines TRBV19 with TRBJ1-2, with 8 bases that match TRBD1. The sequencing here drew on CD4+ T cells from peripheral blood mononuclear cells, taken in the first trimester of pregnancy. CDR3 sequence: CASSKNGQGRYGYTF. The DNA of the CDR3 is TGTGCCAGTAGCAAAAACGGACAGGGACGGTATGGCTACACCTTC.